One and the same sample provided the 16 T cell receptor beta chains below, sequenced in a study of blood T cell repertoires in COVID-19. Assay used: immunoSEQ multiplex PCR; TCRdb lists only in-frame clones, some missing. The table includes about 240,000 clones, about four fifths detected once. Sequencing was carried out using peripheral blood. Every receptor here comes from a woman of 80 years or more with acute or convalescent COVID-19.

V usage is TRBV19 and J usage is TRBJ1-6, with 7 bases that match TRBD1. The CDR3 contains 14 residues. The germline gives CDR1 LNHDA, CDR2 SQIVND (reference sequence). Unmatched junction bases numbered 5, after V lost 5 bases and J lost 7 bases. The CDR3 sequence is CASSSRTGNSPLHF. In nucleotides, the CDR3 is TGTGCCAGTAGTTCCCGGACAGGCAATTCACCCCTCCACTTT.

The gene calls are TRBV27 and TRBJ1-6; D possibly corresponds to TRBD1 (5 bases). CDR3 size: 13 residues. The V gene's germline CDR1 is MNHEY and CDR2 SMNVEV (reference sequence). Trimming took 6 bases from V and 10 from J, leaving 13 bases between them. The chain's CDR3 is CASSPRGSSPLHF. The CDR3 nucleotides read TGTGCCAGCAGCCCACGGGGGTCCTCACCCCTCCACTTT.

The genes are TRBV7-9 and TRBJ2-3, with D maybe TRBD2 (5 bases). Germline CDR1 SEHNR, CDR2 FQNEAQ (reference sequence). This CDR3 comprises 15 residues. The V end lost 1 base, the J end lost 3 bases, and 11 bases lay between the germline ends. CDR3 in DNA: TGTGCCAGCAGCTTAGGGGTTACGGGGACAGATACGCAGTATTTT. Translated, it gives CASSLGVTGTDTQYF. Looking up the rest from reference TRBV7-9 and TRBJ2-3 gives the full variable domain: DTGVSQNPRHKITKRGQNVTFRCDPISEHNRLYWYRQTLGQGPEFLTYFQNEAQLEKSRLLSDRFSAERPKGSFSTLEIQRTEQGDSAMYLCASSLGVTGTDTQYFGPGTRLTVL.

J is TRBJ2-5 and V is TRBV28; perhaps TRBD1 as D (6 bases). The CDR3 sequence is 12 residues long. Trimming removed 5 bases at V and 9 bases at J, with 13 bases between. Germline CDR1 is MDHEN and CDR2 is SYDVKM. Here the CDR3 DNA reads TGTGCCAGCAGTAACAGGGATGCGGCCCAGTACTTC. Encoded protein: CASSNRDAAQYF.

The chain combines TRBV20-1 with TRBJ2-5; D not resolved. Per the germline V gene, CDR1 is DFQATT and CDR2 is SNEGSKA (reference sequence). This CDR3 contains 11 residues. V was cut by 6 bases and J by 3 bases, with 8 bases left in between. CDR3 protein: CSAAKKETQYF. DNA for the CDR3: TGCAGTGCCGCGAAAAAAGAGACCCAGTACTTC.

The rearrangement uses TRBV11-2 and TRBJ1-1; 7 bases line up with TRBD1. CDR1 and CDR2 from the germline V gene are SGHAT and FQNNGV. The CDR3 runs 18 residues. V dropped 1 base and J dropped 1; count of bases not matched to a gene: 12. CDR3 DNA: TGTGCCAGCAGCTTAGGTGTGGGGCAGGGGGGCCGGAACACTGAAGCTTTCTTT. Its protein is CASSLGVGQGGRNTEAFF.

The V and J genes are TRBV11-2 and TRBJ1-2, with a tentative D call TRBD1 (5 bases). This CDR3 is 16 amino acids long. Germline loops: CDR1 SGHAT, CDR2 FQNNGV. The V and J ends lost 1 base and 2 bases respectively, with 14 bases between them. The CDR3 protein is CASSLGQVRGNYGYTF. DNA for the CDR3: TGTGCCAGCAGCTTAGGCCAGGTTAGGGGCAACTATGGCTACACCTTC.

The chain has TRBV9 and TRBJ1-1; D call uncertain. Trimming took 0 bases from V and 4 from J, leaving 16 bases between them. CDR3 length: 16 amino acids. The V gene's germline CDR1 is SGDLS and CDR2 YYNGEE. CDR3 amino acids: CASSVDPAPRGTEAFF. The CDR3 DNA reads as TGTGCCAGCAGCGTAGACCCCGCTCCCCGAGGCACTGAAGCTTTCTTT.

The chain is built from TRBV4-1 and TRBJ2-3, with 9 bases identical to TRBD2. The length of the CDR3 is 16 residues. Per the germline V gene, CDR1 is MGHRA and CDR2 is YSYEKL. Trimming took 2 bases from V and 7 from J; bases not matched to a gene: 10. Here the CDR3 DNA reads TGCGCCAGCAGCCAAATTGCGGGGGGGCGGGGGTATACGCAGTATTTT. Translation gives CASSQIAGGRGYTQYF.

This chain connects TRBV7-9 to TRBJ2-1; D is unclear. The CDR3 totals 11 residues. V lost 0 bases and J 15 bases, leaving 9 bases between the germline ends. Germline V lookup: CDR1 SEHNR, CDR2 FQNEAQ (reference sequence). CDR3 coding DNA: TGTGCCAGCAGCTTAGCGGGCCCTGCGTTCTTC. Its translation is CASSLAGPAFF.

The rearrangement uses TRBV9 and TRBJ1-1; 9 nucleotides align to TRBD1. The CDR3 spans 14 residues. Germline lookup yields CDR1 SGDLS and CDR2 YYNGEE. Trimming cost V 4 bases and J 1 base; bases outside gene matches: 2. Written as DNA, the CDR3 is TGTGCCAGCAGCTCACAGGGGGCGAACACTGAAGCTTTCTTT. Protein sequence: CASSSQGANTEAFF.

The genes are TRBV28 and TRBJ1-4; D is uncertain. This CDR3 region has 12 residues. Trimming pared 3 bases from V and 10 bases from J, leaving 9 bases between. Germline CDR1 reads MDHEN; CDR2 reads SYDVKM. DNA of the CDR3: TGTGCCAGCAGTTTTTCTTTCGGAAAACTGTTTTTT. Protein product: CASSFSFGKLFF.

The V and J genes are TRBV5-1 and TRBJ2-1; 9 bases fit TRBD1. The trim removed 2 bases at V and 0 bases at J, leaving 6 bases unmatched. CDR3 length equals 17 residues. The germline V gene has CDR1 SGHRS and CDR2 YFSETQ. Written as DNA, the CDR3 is TGCGCCAGCAGCTTTTCGGGACAGGGTAGCTCCTACAATGAGCAGTTCTTC. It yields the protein CASSFSGQGSSYNEQFF.

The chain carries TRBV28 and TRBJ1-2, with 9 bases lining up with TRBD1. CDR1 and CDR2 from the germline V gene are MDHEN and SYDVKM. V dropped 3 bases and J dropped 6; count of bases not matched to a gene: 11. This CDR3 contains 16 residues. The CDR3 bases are TGTGCCAGCAGTTTTTTGGGCACAGGGGGCGAGGATGGCTACACCTTC. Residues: CASSFLGTGGEDGYTF.

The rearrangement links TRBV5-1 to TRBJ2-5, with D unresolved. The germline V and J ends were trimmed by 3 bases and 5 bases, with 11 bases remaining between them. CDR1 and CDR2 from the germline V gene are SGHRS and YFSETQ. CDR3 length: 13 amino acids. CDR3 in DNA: TGCGCCAGCAGCTCCCCGGGTGGGGAGACCCAGTACTTC. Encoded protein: CASSSPGGETQYF.

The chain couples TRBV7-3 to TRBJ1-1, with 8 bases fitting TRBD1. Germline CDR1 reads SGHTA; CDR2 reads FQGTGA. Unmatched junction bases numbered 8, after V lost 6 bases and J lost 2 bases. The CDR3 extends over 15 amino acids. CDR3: CASRPTTGDNTEAFF. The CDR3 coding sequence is TGTGCCAGCAGACCTACGACAGGGGATAACACTGAAGCTTTCTTT.